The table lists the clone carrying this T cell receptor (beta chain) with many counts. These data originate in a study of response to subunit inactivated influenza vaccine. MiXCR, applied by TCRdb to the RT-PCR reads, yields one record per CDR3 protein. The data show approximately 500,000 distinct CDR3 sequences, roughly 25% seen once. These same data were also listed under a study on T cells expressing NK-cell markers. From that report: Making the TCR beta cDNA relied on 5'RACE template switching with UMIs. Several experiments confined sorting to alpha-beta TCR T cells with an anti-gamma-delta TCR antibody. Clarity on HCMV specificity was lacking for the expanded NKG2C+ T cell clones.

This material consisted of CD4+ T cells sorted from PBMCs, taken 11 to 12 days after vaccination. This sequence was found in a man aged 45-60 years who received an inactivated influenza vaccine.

The CDR3 DNA reads as TGTGCCAGCAGCCAAGATCGGGGCCGTAATTCACCCCTCCACTTT. As protein: CASSQDRGRNSPLHF. The V gene is TRBV4-2, the J gene TRBJ1-6; weak D call: TRBD1 (5 bases). Per the germline V gene, CDR1 is LGHNA and CDR2 is YNFKEQ. Trimming pared 0 bases from V and 6 bases from J, leaving 9 bases between. The CDR3 contains 15 residues.